This is a list of T cell receptor beta chains from one sample in a study of blood T cell repertoires in COVID-19. This table comes from immunoSEQ multiplex PCR, and its TCRdb copy is limited to in-frame clones, with some not included. The table has fewer than 300,000 clones, 84% seen once. What was sequenced was peripheral blood. The receptor set was obtained from a human donor with COVID-19, enrolled during active disease. The donor label of this sample is uncertain. CDR3s include the opening cysteine and the closing phenylalanine or tryptophan. D genes are given only for firm matches. Expanded clones are given a class, and other clones once, few, many or no size at all.

>-|TRBV25-1|-|TRBJ2-2
TGTGCCAGCAGTGGGACTATAGCTGCTCCCCTCACCGGGGAGCTGTTTTTT
CASSGTIAAPLTGELFF
>-|TRBV4-3|TRBD2|TRBJ2-7
TGCGCCAGCAGCTTCCTGGCCAGCGGGAGCTCCTACGAGCAGTACTTC
CASSFLASGSSYEQYF
>-|TRBV18|-|TRBJ1-2
TGTGCCAGCTCACCGCGAGGGAACTATGGCTACACCTTC
CASSPRGNYGYTF
>few|TRBV5-1|-|TRBJ2-7
TGCGCCAGCAGCTTGAGACAAGAAGGCTCCTACGAGCAGTACTTC
CASSLRQEGSYEQYF
>-|TRBV28|-|TRBJ2-3
TGTGCCAGCAGTTTCCCCTTAAAGGGGACAGATACGCAGTATTTT
CASSFPLKGTDTQYF
>few|TRBV4-3|-|TRBJ2-4
TGCGCCAGCAGCCACGGCGTGGACAGTAAGAGAAACATTCAGTACTTC
CASSHGVDSKRNIQYF
>-|TRBV27|TRBD2|TRBJ2-3
TGTGCCAGCAGTTTAAGGGGCGGGAGGACATATTTT
CASSLRGGRTYF
>-|TRBV6-5|TRBD2|TRBJ2-2
TGTGCCAGCAGTTTTGGACTAGCGGGGGCCACCGGGGAGCTGTTTTTT
CASSFGLAGATGELFF
>-|TRBV6-5|TRBD1|TRBJ1-4
TGTGCCAGCACCGACAGGGAGCCTAATGAAAAACTGTTTTTT
CASTDREPNEKLFF
>-|TRBV11-2|-|TRBJ2-3
TGTGCCAGCAGCTTTGTCCAGCGTGCAGATACGCAGTATTTT
CASSFVQRADTQYF
>-|TRBV19|-|TRBJ1-5
TGTGCCAGTAGTAGAGACGGAGATCAGCCCCAGCATTTT
CASSRDGDQPQHF
>-|TRBV3-1/TRBV3-2|TRBD2|TRBJ2-7
TGTGCCAGCAGCGTCACTAGCGGCCCCTACGAGCAGTACTTC
CASSVTSGPYEQYF
>-|TRBV3-1/TRBV3-2|-|TRBJ1-6
TGTGCCAGCAGCCAAGCTAGTTCACCCCTCCACTTT
CASSQASSPLHF
>-|TRBV7-2|TRBD1|TRBJ2-2
TGTGCCAGCAGCTCCATGACAGGGGGGAACACCGGGGAGCTGTTTTTT
CASSSMTGGNTGELFF